These 2 T cell receptor beta chains originate from one sample sequenced in a study of patients and donors after allogeneic stem cell transplantation. TCRdb independently ran MiXCR on the RT-PCR reads; one entry per CDR3 protein. The sample has some 90,000 distinct CDR3 sequences; about 48% are singletons. Sample: blood, either unsorted or a sorted T cell fraction (not recorded which). These receptors were collected from a human donor who was either an allogeneic HSCT recipient or a stem cell or donor lymphocyte infusion donor (not recorded which). It is not recorded whose cells these are; they may come from a transplant donor.

This clonotype is a singleton in its sample. The chain uses TRBV20-1 and TRBJ1-5; D is unresolved. The germline V gene encodes CDR1 DFQATT and CDR2 SNEGSKA (reference sequence). CDR3 size: 15 residues. V was clipped by 2 bases and J by 4 bases, with 15 bases between them. CDR3 sequence reads: CSARMGGMGNQPQHF. In nucleotides, the CDR3 is TGCAGTGCTAGAATGGGAGGGATGGGGAATCAGCCCCAGCATTTT.

The chain joins TRBV20-1 to TRBJ2-2; D remains ambiguous. This CDR3 spans 16 amino acids. Trimming removed 1 base from V and 3 bases from J, with 15 bases in between. Germline lookup yields CDR1 DFQATT and CDR2 SNEGSKA (reference sequence). The CDR3 bases are TGCAGTGCTAGAGGAAGGGCAGCAGACCACACCGGGGAGCTGTTTTTT. Translation gives CSARGRAADHTGELFF.